The 24 T cell receptor beta chains given below trace back to one sample, sequenced in a study of neurological immune-mediated disorders. TCRdb redid the calling of the 5' RACE reads with MiXCR, one entry per CDR3 protein. The table records about 40,000 distinct CDR3 sequences, 2.5% of them present only once. The sample was PBMCs. Every receptor here comes from a man aged 50 to 60 with multiple sclerosis.

This clonotype has a count of ten or more. The genes are TRBV11-2 and TRBJ2-6; TRBD1 might be the D (6 bases). Per the germline V gene, CDR1 is SGHAT and CDR2 is FQNNGV. Trimming pared 1 base from V and 0 bases from J, leaving 19 bases between. This CDR3 has 20 amino acids. The CDR3 here is CASSLVIVRGRLSGANVLTF. CDR3 sequence (DNA): TGTGCCAGCAGCTTAGTTATTGTCAGGGGTCGGCTCTCTGGGGCCAACGTCCTGACTTTC.

This clonotype was seen repeatedly, ten times or more. An end of the junction differs from the germline gene, which may be a read error. The chain combines TRBV6-5 with TRBJ1-6; possible D gene TRBD1, 6 bases. The CDR3 is made up of 13 amino acids. Germline-derived CDR1 and CDR2 are MNHEY and SVGAGI. The CDR3 sequence: CASSRGANSPLNF. The CDR3 region has the DNA TGTGCCAGCAGTAGGGGGGCGAATTCACCCCTCAACTTT.

This clonotype was picked up many times. The chain couples TRBV20-1 to TRBJ1-1; no reliable D call. The V end lost 6 bases, the J end lost 1 base, and 6 bases lay between the germline ends. The CDR3 totals 11 residues. CDR1 and CDR2 from the germline V gene are DFQATT and SNEGSKA (reference sequence). Here the CDR3 reads CSAVRNTEAFF. Here the CDR3 DNA reads TGCAGTGCAGTCAGGAACACTGAAGCTTTCTTT.

In this sample, this clonotype turned up many times. J is TRBJ1-1 and V is TRBV20-1; 8 bases align to TRBD1. CDR1 is DFQATT, CDR2 SNEGSKA, per germline (reference sequence). The CDR3 consists of 13 residues. J lost 5 bases, V lost 7 bases, and 9 bases had no gene match. The CDR3: CSGDRGVDTEAFF. CDR3 sequence (DNA): TGCAGTGGCGACAGGGGCGTAGATACTGAAGCTTTCTTT.

The sample holds many counts of this clonotype. The chain links TRBV7-9 to TRBJ2-7; D remains ambiguous. V lost 2 bases and J lost 6, with 11 bases in between. The CDR3 is 13 amino acids. Germline V gene sequence: CDR1 SEHNR, CDR2 FQNEAQ (reference sequence). The DNA of the CDR3 is TGTGCCAGCAGCTTAACAGCCTCTAGCGAGCAGTACTTC. Protein: CASSLTASSEQYF.

This clonotype was found many times. V and J are TRBV6-5 and TRBJ2-2; D is ambiguous. The CDR3 loop spans 15 amino acids. Trimming left V 2 bases short and J 0 bases short, with 7 bases between. Germline V gene lookup returns CDR1 MNHEY and CDR2 SVGAGI. CDR3 DNA: TGTGCCAGCAGTTACGGGCAGCCGAACACCGGGGAGCTGTTTTTT. Translating gives CASSYGQPNTGELFF.

At least ten counts were recorded for this clonotype. CDR3 loop: CASSRTSGVGTDTQYF. CDR3 in DNA: TGCGCCAGCAGCCGTACCAGCGGGGTGGGCACAGATACGCAGTATTTT. This chain joins TRBV5-1 and TRBJ2-3; 7 bases line up with TRBD2. V lost 4 bases and J lost 1; bases outside the gene matches: 9. Germline-derived CDR1 and CDR2 are SGHRS and YFSETQ. This CDR3 comprises 16 residues.

In this sample, this clonotype turned up many times. This chain links TRBV3-1 with TRBJ2-2; no firm D call. The V end lost 4 bases, the J end lost 2 bases, and 8 bases lay between the germline ends. Germline assignment: CDR1 LGHDT and CDR2 YNNKEL (reference sequence). This CDR3 is built from 14 residues. The CDR3 sequence is CASSPFDNTGELFF. The CDR3 coding sequence is TGTGCCAGCAGCCCCTTCGATAACACCGGGGAGCTGTTTTTT. The full variable domain, rest sourced from reference TRBV3-1 and TRBJ2-2, is DTAVSQTPKYLVTQMGNDKSIKCEQNLGHDTMYWYKQDSKKFLKIMFSYNNKELIINETVPNRFSPKSPDKAHLNLHINSLELGDSAVYFCASSPFDNTGELFFGEGSRLTVL.

The sample holds many counts of this clonotype. The chain is built from TRBV7-6 and TRBJ2-3; D possibly corresponds to TRBD2 (5 bases). CDR1 and CDR2 (germline): SGHVS, FNYEAQ. V lost 5 bases and J 2 bases, leaving 8 bases between the germline ends. The CDR3 sequence is 13 residues long. The CDR3 DNA is TGTGCCAGCAGCCCGGGAAACACAGATACGCAGTATTTT. It is translated as CASSPGNTDTQYF.

This clonotype was observed many times. The chain combines TRBV7-3 with TRBJ2-7; 7 nucleotides agree with TRBD1. The CDR3 has 15 residues. Germline V gene sequence: CDR1 SGHTA, CDR2 FQGTGA. J lost 5 bases, V lost 5 bases, and 12 bases had no gene match. Written as DNA, the CDR3 is TGTGCCAGCAGCCCGACAGGGTATGCGGGCGACGAGCAGTACTTC. This translates into CASSPTGYAGDEQYF. Based on the CDR3 plus reference TRBV7-3 and TRBJ2-7, the full variable domain is GAGVSQTPSNKVTEKGKYVELRCDPISGHTALYWYRQSLGQGPEFLIYFQGTGAADDSGLPNDRFFAVRPEGSVSTLKIQRTERGDSAVYLCASSPTGYAGDEQYFGPGTRLTVT.

This clonotype was seen ten or more times. This chain connects TRBV5-1 to TRBJ2-7, with D perhaps matching TRBD1 (5 bases). Per germline, CDR1 SGHRS and CDR2 YFSETQ. The CDR3 extends over 12 amino acids. The V and J ends lost 5 bases and 1 base respectively, with 7 bases between them. The CDR3 coding sequence is TGCGCCAGCAGGCCAGGGTCCTACGAGCAGTACTTC. It yields the protein CASRPGSYEQYF.

This clonotype has at least ten counts. This chain links TRBV4-1 with TRBJ1-4, with 8 bases that match TRBD1. This CDR3 comprises 15 residues. The germline V gene encodes CDR1 MGHRA and CDR2 YSYEKL. V was pared by 1 base and J by 7 bases, with 5 bases of the junction left unmatched. The CDR3 protein is CASSQVGTGTEKLFF. Here the CDR3 DNA reads TGCGCCAGCAGCCAAGTAGGGACAGGCACTGAAAAACTGTTTTTT.

This clonotype appeared many times. The chain couples TRBV5-6 to TRBJ1-2; D perhaps matches TRBD1 (6 bases). Germline V gene sequence: CDR1 SGHDT, CDR2 YYEEEE. CDR3 size: 13 residues. Trimming took 5 bases from V and 0 from J, leaving 8 bases between them. The CDR3: CASRQGPNYGYTF. CDR3 coding DNA: TGTGCCAGCAGACAGGGACCTAACTATGGCTACACCTTC.

This clonotype occurred many times. The chain is built from TRBV5-1 and TRBJ2-7; D possibly corresponds to TRBD1 (6 bases). Between the trimmed V and J ends, which lost 6 bases and 5 bases, there was a span of 18 bases. This CDR3 is built from 14 residues. CDR1 is SGHRS and CDR2 is YFSETQ in the germline V gene. The CDR3 protein is CASNQLDRSDEQYF. The CDR3 region has the DNA TGCGCCAGCAACCAACTTGACAGGTCCGACGAGCAGTACTTC. The full variable domain, its missing parts supplied by reference TRBV5-1 and TRBJ2-7, is KAGVTQTPRYLIKTRGQQVTLSCSPISGHRSVSWYQQTPGQGLQFLFEYFSETQRNKGNFPGRFSGRQFSNSRSEMNVSTLELGDSALYLCASNQLDRSDEQYFGPGTRLTVT.

This clonotype was observed many times. DNA for the CDR3: TGTGCCAGCAGCCGCTTTATCGTAAACACTGAAGCTTTCTTT. Its protein product is CASSRFIVNTEAFF. V usage is TRBV6-5 and J usage is TRBJ1-1; D gene unclear. Trimming took off 6 bases at V and 2 bases at J, with 13 bases between the two ends. The CDR3 covers 14 residues. Germline V gene lookup returns CDR1 MNHEY and CDR2 SVGAGI.

This clonotype occurred many times. This may arise from a read error, as a much more abundant clone is one base away. The conserved closing phenylalanine or tryptophan is absent in this CDR3, likely reflecting a read error. This rearrangement joins TRBV6-5 to TRBJ2-7; D may correspond to TRBD1 or TRBD2 (5 bases each). The CDR3 has 16 amino acids. V dropped 4 bases and J dropped 0 bases, with 16 bases sitting between them. Germline assignment: CDR1 MNHEY and CDR2 SVGAGI. The CDR3 is CASSSLLTGLSYEQYC. CDR3 DNA: TGTGCCAGCAGTTCCCTCCTCACAGGACTCTCCTACGAGCAGTACTGC.

This clonotype was seen ten or more times. The chain combines TRBV12-3 or TRBV12-4 with TRBJ1-5; possible D gene TRBD1, 6 bases. The CDR3 is 15 amino acids. V lost 6 bases and J lost 3, with 15 bases in between. The CDR3 DNA reads as TGTGCCAGCAGCGCACAGGGTCTCGTCAATCAGCCCCAGCATTTT. This translates into CASSAQGLVNQPQHF.

This clonotype was recorded many times. The rearrangement joins TRBV25-1 to TRBJ2-5, with D possibly called TRBD1 or TRBD2 (5 bases each). The germline V gene encodes CDR1 MGHDK and CDR2 SYGVNS. The CDR3 runs 15 residues. V was pared by 2 bases and J by 5 bases, with 15 bases between. CDR3 residues: CASSESEGRWETQYF. In DNA, the CDR3 is TGTGCCAGCAGTGAAAGTGAGGGGAGATGGGAGACCCAGTACTTC. Full variable domain (outside the CDR3, taken from reference TRBV25-1 and TRBJ2-5): EADIYQTPRYLVIGTGKKITLECSQTMGHDKMYWYQQDPGMELHLIHYSYGVNSTEKGDLSSESTVSRIRTEHFPLTLESARPSHTSQYLCASSESEGRWETQYFGPGTRLLVL.

The sample holds many counts of this clonotype. The chain uses TRBV4-2 and TRBJ1-6; D is ambiguous. The ends were cut back, 1 base at V and 0 bases at J, with 10 bases in the middle. CDR1 LGHNA and CDR2 YNFKEQ come from the germline V gene. The CDR3 is 17 amino acids. CDR3 sequence: CASSQVEGSSYNSPLHF. CDR3 DNA sequence: TGTGCCAGCAGCCAAGTGGAGGGCAGCTCCTATAATTCACCCCTCCACTTT.

This clonotype was seen many times. V is TRBV6-5 and J is TRBJ2-7, with D tentatively TRBD2 (5 bases). The CDR3 runs 12 residues. The V gene's germline CDR1 is MNHEY and CDR2 SVGAGI. Trimming removed 5 bases at V and 7 bases at J, with 12 bases between. The CDR3, as DNA: TGTGCCAGCAGTCCGGACGGGGAGGAGCAGTACTTC. The encoded protein is CASSPDGEEQYF.

This clonotype came up many times. V gene TRBV15 combines with J gene TRBJ1-2; no reliable D call. CDR1 and CDR2 from the germline V gene are LNHNV and YYDKDF (reference sequence). This CDR3 is built from 15 residues. Trimming cost V 1 base and J 0 bases, with 9 bases left between them. The CDR3 nucleotides read TGTGCCACCAGCAGAGCGGGGTCGGCTAACTATGGCTACACCTTC. This sequence encodes CATSRAGSANYGYTF.

This clonotype was recorded at least ten times. This chain joins TRBV5-5 and TRBJ1-2; D not certain. This CDR3 has 12 amino acids. V shed 1 base and J shed 7 bases, with 8 bases lying between them. CDR1 is SGHKS, CDR2 YYEKEE, per germline (reference sequence). The CDR3 is CASSLRWGGYTF. The CDR3 bases are TGTGCCAGCAGCTTGAGGTGGGGTGGCTACACCTTC.

Many counts were recorded for this clonotype. The rearrangement uses TRBV7-9 and TRBJ1-2; TRBD1 matches at 7 bases. Germline CDR1 and CDR2: SEHNR and FQNEAQ (reference sequence). V lost 6 bases and J lost 1; bases outside the gene matches: 5. The CDR3 is 14 residues long. The DNA for the CDR3 is TGTGCCAGCAGACCAAACAGGGGTAACTATGGCTACACCTTC. This encodes CASRPNRGNYGYTF. Supplemented by reference TRBV7-9 and TRBJ1-2, the full variable domain reads DTGVSQNPRHKITKRGQNVTFRCDPISEHNRLYWYRQTLGQGPEFLTYFQNEAQLEKSRLLSDRFSAERPKGSFSTLEIQRTEQGDSAMYLCASRPNRGNYGYTFGSGTRLTVV.

This clonotype was seen many times. As DNA, the CDR3 is TGCAGTGCTAGAGATCGGCAGGTTGAAGCCAAAAACATTCAGTACTTC. As protein: CSARDRQVEAKNIQYF. The rearrangement links TRBV20-1 to TRBJ2-4; D remains unclear. Trimming left V 0 bases short and J 0 bases short, with 12 bases between. The CDR3 has 16 amino acids. The germline V gene encodes CDR1 DFQATT and CDR2 SNEGSKA (reference sequence).